This T cell receptor (beta chain) is drawn from a study of CXCR3-negative and CXCR3-positive naive CD8 T cells. Regarding the study as a whole: CXCR3-positive naive cells carried more hydrophobic TRB CDR3s than CXCR3-negative naive cells did.

Germline V lookup: CDR1 SQVTM, CDR2 ANQGSEA. CDR3 length: 13 residues. Using triplicate sorts, some 320,000 cells were collected each time from every CD8+ T cell subset. The method, 5' RACE with UMI labels, was used to prepare the TRB cDNA libraries. TCRdb re-called the 5' RACE reads, yielding one record per CDR3 amino acid sequence without DNA. Its table lists around 81,000 distinct CDR3 sequences. In the case of this clonotype: Its antigen remains unknown.

Specimen: naive CXCR3- CD8+ T cells from blood. The subset denotes: CD45RO-CCR7+CD27+CD95- naive CD8+ T cells lacking CXCR3 (TNR3-). The origin of this receptor is a human donor in good health. Some clones in this sample may be carry-over from other donors' samples. The gene calls are TRBV29-1 and TRBJ2-7. The CDR3 here is CSVVADSYYEQYF.